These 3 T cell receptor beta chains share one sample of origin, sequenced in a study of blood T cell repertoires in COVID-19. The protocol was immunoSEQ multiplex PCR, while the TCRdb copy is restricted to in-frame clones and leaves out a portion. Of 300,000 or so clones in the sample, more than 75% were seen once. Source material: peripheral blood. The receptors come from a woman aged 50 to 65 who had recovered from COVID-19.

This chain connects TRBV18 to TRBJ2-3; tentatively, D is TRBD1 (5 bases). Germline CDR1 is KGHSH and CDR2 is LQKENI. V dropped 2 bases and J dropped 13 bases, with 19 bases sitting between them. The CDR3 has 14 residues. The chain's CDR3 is CASSPDQGALWEYF. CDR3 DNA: TGTGCCAGCTCACCAGATCAAGGGGCCCTATGGGAGTATTTT.

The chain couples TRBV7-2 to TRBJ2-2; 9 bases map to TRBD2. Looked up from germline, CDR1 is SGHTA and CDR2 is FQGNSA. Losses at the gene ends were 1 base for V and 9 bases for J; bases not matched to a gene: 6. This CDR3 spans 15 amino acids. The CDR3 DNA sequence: TGTGCCAGCAGCTTAGGCGGGGGGGACCTCCGGGAGCTGTTTTTT. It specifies CASSLGGGDLRELFF.

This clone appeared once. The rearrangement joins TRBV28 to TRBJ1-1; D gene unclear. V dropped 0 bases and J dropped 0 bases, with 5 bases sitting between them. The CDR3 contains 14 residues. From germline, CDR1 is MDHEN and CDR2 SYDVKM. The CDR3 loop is CASSLWSMNTEAFF. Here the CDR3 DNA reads TGTGCCAGCAGTTTATGGTCAATGAACACTGAAGCTTTCTTT.